The 17 T cell receptor beta chains below were found in one sample sequenced in a study of T cell responses to AZD1222 COVID-19 vaccine. The repertoire was sequenced with immunoSEQ multiplex PCR; TCRdb's copy has only in-frame clones and lacks some. The sample carries about 130,000 clones, approximately 93% recorded once. The material was peripheral blood, obtained on day 0 of AZD1222 vaccination. All receptors derive from an adult in good health.

This clone has a single count. This chain uses TRBV29-1 with TRBJ1-4; 11 bases agree with TRBD1. With V trimmed by 5 bases and J by 7 bases, 9 bases remained unmatched. This CDR3 has 15 amino acids. Germline V CDR1 and CDR2: SQVTM, ANQGSEA. This CDR3 is CSVYGTGTGGEKLFF. Here the CDR3 DNA reads TGCAGCGTTTATGGTACCGGGACAGGGGGTGAAAAACTGTTTTTT.

The rearrangement links TRBV5-5 to TRBJ1-3; 7 nucleotides align to TRBD1. After removal of 4 bases from V and 4 bases from J, the junction contained 8 bases not matched to a gene. CDR1 and CDR2 (germline): SGHKS, YYEKEE (reference sequence). The CDR3 has 15 residues. CDR3 protein: CASSPTTGFGNTIYF. Written as DNA, the CDR3 is TGTGCCAGCAGCCCTACGACAGGGTTCGGAAACACCATATATTTT.

The chain combines TRBV18 with TRBJ2-5; D possibly corresponds to TRBD2 (5 bases). CDR1 KGHSH and CDR2 LQKENI come from the germline V gene. There are 12 residues in the CDR3. Between the trimmed V and J ends, which lost 4 bases and 2 bases, there was a span of 5 bases. As DNA, the CDR3 is TGTGCCAGCTCACGCGGGCAAGAGACCCAGTACTTC. Translation: CASSRGQETQYF.

The rearrangement links TRBV10-2 to TRBJ2-7; D not resolved. Germline V lookup: CDR1 WSHSY, CDR2 SAAADI. V gave up 0 bases and J gave up 0 bases, with 6 bases separating them. This CDR3 comprises 14 residues. The CDR3 DNA is TGCGCCAGCAGTGAGTCCCGCCACTCCTACGAGCAGTACTTC. Amino acids: CASSESRHSYEQYF.

This clone was found once. V gene TRBV5-1 combines with J gene TRBJ1-1; 8 bases agree with TRBD1. CDR3 length: 17 residues. The trim removed 0 bases at V and 0 bases at J, leaving 7 bases unmatched. The germline V gene has CDR1 SGHRS and CDR2 YFSETQ. CDR3 in amino acids: CASSLGAGGRVNTEAFF. As DNA, the CDR3 is TGCGCCAGCAGCTTGGGAGCAGGGGGCCGGGTGAACACTGAAGCTTTCTTT.

This clone was seen a handful of times. The chain carries TRBV29-1 and TRBJ1-2, with D possibly matching TRBD1 (5 bases). Per germline, CDR1 SQVTM and CDR2 ANQGSEA. This CDR3 is 13 amino acids long. Trimming left V 3 bases short and J 5 bases short, with 13 bases between. This CDR3 is CSVDTGRGYGYTF. The CDR3 DNA sequence: TGCAGCGTTGATACGGGGCGCGGGTATGGCTACACCTTC.

The V call is TRBV25-1, the J call TRBJ1-4; perhaps TRBD1 as D (5 bases). CDR1 and CDR2 (germline): MGHDK, SYGVNS. Between the trimmed V and J ends, which lost 4 bases and 1 base, there was a span of 7 bases. The CDR3 runs to 14 residues. The CDR3: CASSAGETNEKLFF. CDR3 bases: TGTGCCAGCAGTGCGGGGGAAACTAATGAAAAACTGTTTTTT.

V usage is TRBV7-9 and J usage is TRBJ2-7, with D perhaps matching TRBD1 (6 bases). In germline, CDR1 is SEHNR, CDR2 FQNEAQ (reference sequence). Deletions cut 5 bases from V and 5 bases from J, with 19 bases between. The CDR3 spans 15 residues. For the CDR3, the DNA is TGTGCCAGCAGCCGTCCCCTACAGGGTAACCACGAGCAGTACTTC. This translates into CASSRPLQGNHEQYF.

This chain connects TRBV7-7 to TRBJ2-1, with 8 bases that match TRBD1. Per the germline V gene, CDR1 is SSHAT and CDR2 is FNYEAQ (reference sequence). V trimming: 1 base; J trimming: 8 bases; junction bases outside the gene matches: 7. The CDR3 consists of 15 residues. The CDR3 sequence is CASSLGMDRADEQFF. The CDR3 DNA reads as TGTGCCAGCAGCTTAGGAATGGACAGGGCAGATGAGCAGTTCTTC.

In its sample, this clone was seen once. The gene calls are TRBV29-1 and TRBJ2-1, with TRBD2 identical over 7 bases. The CDR3 has 12 amino acids. CDR1 and CDR2 from the germline V gene are SQVTM and ANQGSEA. V was pared by 4 bases and J by 8 bases, with 5 bases of the junction left unmatched. The CDR3 DNA sequence: TGCAGCGTTGGCCCGGGGGGTTATGAGCAGTTCTTC. Its protein is CSVGPGGYEQFF.

V usage is TRBV12-3 or TRBV12-4 and J usage is TRBJ1-1; D not resolved. The CDR3 is 13 residues long. V lost 6 bases, J lost 1 base, and 9 bases lay in between. In DNA form, the CDR3 reads TGTGCCAGCAGCCGCTACCGGAACACTGAAGCTTTCTTT. It yields the protein CASSRYRNTEAFF.

V is TRBV9 and J is TRBJ1-6; D remains ambiguous. V was clipped by 0 bases and J by 9 bases, with 13 bases between them. Germline V gene data show CDR1 as SGDLS and CDR2 as YYNGEE. The CDR3 is made up of 15 amino acids. The CDR3 nucleotides read TGTGCCAGCAGCGTAGGGTCGTGGCATTTTTCACCCCTCCACTTT. It translates to CASSVGSWHFSPLHF.

This chain joins TRBV18 and TRBJ1-1; a possible D gene is TRBD1 (6 bases). The germline V gene encodes CDR1 KGHSH and CDR2 LQKENI. This CDR3 region has 14 residues. The ends were cut back, 6 bases at V and 1 base at J, with 12 bases in the middle. CDR3 in amino acids: CASSTGFGNTEAFF. The CDR3 coding sequence is TGTGCCAGCTCTACAGGGTTCGGGAACACTGAAGCTTTCTTT.

The gene calls are TRBV7-2 and TRBJ1-2; 8 bases fit TRBD1. After removal of 5 bases from V and 2 bases from J, the junction contained 7 bases not matched to a gene. The germline gives CDR1 SGHTA, CDR2 FQGNSA. The CDR3 is 15 amino acids. The DNA of the CDR3 is TGTGCCAGCAGCCAAAGGACAGGGCTCAACTATGGCTACACCTTC. Translated, it gives CASSQRTGLNYGYTF.

The V and J genes are TRBV27 and TRBJ1-2; 11 bases are a match to TRBD1. This CDR3 comprises 16 residues. V lost 5 bases, J lost 3 bases, and 8 bases stayed unmatched. Germline lookup yields CDR1 MNHEY and CDR2 SMNVEV (reference sequence). The CDR3 region has the DNA TGTGCCAGCAGTCCAAGGACAGGGGGCGCTGACTATGGCTACACCTTC. It is translated as CASSPRTGGADYGYTF.

The chain has TRBV6-1 and TRBJ2-7, with D unclear. Trimming took 1 base from V and 0 from J, leaving 16 bases between them. CDR1 MNHNS and CDR2 SASEGT come from the germline V gene. The CDR3 totals 17 residues. The CDR3 DNA reads TGTGCCAGCAGTGAAGGACTGGTCGACCGAAACTCCTACGAGCAGTACTTC. Translation gives CASSEGLVDRNSYEQYF.

The V and J genes are TRBV6-6 and TRBJ1-1; D ambiguous. Germline values: CDR1 MNHNY, CDR2 SVGAGI (reference sequence). The CDR3 spans 12 residues. V gave up 0 bases and J gave up 3 bases, with 2 bases separating them. The CDR3: CASSYSDTEAFF. For the CDR3, the DNA is TGTGCCAGCAGTTACTCGGACACTGAAGCTTTCTTT.